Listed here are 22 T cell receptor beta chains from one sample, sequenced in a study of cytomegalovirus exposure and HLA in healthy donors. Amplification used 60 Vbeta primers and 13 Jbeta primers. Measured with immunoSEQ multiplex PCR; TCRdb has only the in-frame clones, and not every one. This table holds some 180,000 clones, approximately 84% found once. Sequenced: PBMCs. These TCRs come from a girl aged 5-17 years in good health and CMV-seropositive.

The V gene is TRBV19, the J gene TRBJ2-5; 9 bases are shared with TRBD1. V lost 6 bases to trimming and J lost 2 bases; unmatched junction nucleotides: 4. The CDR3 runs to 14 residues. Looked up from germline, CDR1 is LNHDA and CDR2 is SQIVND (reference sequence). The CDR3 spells CASRVTGGQETQYF. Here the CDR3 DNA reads TGTGCCAGTAGGGTGACAGGGGGACAAGAGACCCAGTACTTC. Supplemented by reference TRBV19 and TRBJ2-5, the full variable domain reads DGGITQSPKYLFRKEGQNVTLSCEQNLNHDAMYWYRQDPGQGLRLIYYSQIVNDFQKGDIAEGYSVSREKKESFPLTVTSAQKNPTAFYLCASRVTGGQETQYFGPGTRLLVL.

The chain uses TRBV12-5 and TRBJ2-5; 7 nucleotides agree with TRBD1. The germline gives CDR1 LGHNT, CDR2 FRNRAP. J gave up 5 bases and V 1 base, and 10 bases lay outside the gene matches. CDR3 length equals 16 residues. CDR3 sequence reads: CASGLALPRQGETQYF. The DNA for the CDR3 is TGTGCTAGTGGTTTGGCCCTACCCCGACAGGGCGAGACCCAGTACTTC.

The CDR3 loop is CASSQGGVNTEAFF. The CDR3 region has the DNA TGTGCCAGCAGCCAGGGGGGAGTGAACACTGAAGCTTTCTTT. The J gene is TRBJ1-1, the V gene TRBV5-4; 7 nucleotides agree with TRBD1. V trimming: 4 bases; J trimming: 0 bases; junction bases outside the gene matches: 3. The germline gives CDR1 SGHNT, CDR2 YYREEE (reference sequence). The CDR3 totals 14 residues. Variable domain in full (rest from reference TRBV5-4 and TRBJ1-1): ETGVTQSPTHLIKTRGQQVTLRCSSQSGHNTVSWYQQALGQGPQFIFQYYREEENGRGNFPPRFSGLQFPNYSSELNVNALELDDSALYLCASSQGGVNTEAFFGQGTRLTVV.

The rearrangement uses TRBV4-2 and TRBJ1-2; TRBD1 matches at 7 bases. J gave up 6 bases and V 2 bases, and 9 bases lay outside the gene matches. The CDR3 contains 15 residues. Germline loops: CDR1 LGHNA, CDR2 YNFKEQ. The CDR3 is CASSQNDRVPDGYTF. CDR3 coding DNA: TGTGCCAGCAGCCAAAATGACAGGGTGCCCGATGGCTACACCTTC.

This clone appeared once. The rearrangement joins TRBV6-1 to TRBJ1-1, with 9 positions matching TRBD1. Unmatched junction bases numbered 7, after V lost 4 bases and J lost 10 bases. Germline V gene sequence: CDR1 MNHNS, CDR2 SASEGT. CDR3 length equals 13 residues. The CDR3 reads CASSVPGQGRAFF. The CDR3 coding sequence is TGTGCCAGCAGTGTACCGGGACAGGGACGAGCTTTCTTT.

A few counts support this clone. DNA for the CDR3: TGTGCCAGCAGTGAAGTTTCTGGACAGGTATTTACCTTC. Its protein is CASSEVSGQVFTF. The V and J genes are TRBV2 and TRBJ1-2; 7 nucleotides align to TRBD1. Per germline, CDR1 SNHLY and CDR2 FYNNEI. Unmatched junction bases numbered 10, after V lost 1 base and J lost 14 bases. The CDR3 sequence is 13 residues long.

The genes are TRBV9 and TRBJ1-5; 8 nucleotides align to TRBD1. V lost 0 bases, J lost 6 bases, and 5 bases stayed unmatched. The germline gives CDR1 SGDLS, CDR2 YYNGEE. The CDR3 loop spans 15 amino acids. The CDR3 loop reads CASSVGGDRSQPQHF. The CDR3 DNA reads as TGTGCCAGCAGCGTAGGTGGGGACAGGAGTCAGCCCCAGCATTTT.

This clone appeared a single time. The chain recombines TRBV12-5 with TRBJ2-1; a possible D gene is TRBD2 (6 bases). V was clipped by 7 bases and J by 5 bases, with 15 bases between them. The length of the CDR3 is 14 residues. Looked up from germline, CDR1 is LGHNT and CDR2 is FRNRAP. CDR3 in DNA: TGTGCTAGTGCGGCTGGGCTAGCGAACAATGAGCAGTTCTTC. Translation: CASAAGLANNEQFF.

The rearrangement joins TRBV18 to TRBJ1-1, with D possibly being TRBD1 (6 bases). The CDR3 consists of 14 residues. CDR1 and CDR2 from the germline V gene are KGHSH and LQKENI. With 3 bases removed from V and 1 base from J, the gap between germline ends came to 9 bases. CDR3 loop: CASSPQTGNTEAFF. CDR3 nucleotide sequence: TGTGCCAGCTCACCGCAGACAGGGAACACTGAAGCTTTCTTT. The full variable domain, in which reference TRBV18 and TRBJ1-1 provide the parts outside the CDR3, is NAGVMQNPRHLVRRRGQEARLRCSPMKGHSHVYWYRQLPEEGLKFMVYLQKENIIDESGMPKERFSAEFPKEGPSILRIQQVVRGDSAAYFCASSPQTGNTEAFFGQGTRLTVV.

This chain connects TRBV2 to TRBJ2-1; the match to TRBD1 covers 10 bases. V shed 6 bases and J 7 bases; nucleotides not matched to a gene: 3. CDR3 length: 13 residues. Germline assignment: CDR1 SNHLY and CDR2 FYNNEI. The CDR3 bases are TGTGCCAGCAGCGAGGACAGGGGGAATGAGCAGTTCTTC. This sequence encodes CASSEDRGNEQFF.

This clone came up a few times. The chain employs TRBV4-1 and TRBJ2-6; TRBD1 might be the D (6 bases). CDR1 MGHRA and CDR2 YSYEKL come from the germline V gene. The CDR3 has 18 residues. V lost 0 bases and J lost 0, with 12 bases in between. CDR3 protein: CASSQDGQMISGANVLTF. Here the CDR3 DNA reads TGCGCCAGCAGCCAAGATGGACAGATGATCTCTGGGGCCAACGTCCTGACTTTC.

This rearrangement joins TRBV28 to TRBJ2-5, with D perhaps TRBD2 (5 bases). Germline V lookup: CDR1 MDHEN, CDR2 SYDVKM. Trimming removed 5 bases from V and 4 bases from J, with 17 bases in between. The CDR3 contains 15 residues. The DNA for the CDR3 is TGTGCCAGCAGTAACAGAAAGAGGGTGAGAGAGACCCAGTACTTC. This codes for CASSNRKRVRETQYF.

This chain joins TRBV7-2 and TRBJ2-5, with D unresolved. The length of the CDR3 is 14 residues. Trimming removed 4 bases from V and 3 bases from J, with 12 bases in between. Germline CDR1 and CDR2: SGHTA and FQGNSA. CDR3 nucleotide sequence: TGTGCCAGCAGCTACCGGGTAGGAGAAGAGACCCAGTACTTC. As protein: CASSYRVGEETQYF. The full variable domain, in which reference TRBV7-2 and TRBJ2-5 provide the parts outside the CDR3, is GAGVSQSPSNKVTEKGKDVELRCDPISGHTALYWYRQSLGQGLEFLIYFQGNSAPDKSGLPSDRFSAERTGGSVSTLTIQRTQQEDSAVYLCASSYRVGEETQYFGPGTRLLVL.

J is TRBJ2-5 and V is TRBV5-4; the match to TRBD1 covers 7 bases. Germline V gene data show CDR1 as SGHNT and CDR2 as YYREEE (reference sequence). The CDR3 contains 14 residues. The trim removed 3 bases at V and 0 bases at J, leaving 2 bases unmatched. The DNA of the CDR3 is TGTGCCAGCAGCTGGGGACAGCACCAAGAGACCCAGTACTTC. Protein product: CASSWGQHQETQYF.

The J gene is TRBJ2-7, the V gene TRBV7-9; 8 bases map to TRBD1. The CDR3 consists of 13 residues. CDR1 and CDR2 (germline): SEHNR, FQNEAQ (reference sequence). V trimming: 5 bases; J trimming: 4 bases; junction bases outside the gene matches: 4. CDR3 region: CASSKQGGYEQYF. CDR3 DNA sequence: TGTGCCAGCAGCAAACAGGGGGGATACGAGCAGTACTTC. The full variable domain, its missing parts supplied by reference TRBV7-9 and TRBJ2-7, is DTGVSQNPRHKITKRGQNVTFRCDPISEHNRLYWYRQTLGQGPEFLTYFQNEAQLEKSRLLSDRFSAERPKGSFSTLEIQRTEQGDSAMYLCASSKQGGYEQYFGPGTRLTVT.

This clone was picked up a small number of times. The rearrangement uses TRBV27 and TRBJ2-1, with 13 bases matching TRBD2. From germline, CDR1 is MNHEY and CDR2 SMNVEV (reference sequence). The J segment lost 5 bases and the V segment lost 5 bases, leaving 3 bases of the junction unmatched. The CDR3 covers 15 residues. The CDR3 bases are TGTGCCAGCAGTGCCGGGACTAGCGGGAACAATGAGCAGTTCTTC. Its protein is CASSAGTSGNNEQFF.

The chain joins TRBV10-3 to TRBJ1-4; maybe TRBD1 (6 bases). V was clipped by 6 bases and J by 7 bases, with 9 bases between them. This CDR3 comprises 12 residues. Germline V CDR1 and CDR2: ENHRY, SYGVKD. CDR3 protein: CAIRGAGEKLFF. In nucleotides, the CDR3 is TGTGCCATCAGGGGGGCGGGTGAAAAACTGTTTTTT.

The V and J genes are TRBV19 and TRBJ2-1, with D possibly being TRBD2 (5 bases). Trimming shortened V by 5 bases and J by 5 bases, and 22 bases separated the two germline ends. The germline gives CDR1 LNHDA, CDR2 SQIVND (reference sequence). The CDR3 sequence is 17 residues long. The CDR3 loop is CASSSAFTRPPHNEQFF. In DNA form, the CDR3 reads TGTGCCAGTAGTTCCGCTTTTACTAGACCTCCCCACAATGAGCAGTTCTTC.

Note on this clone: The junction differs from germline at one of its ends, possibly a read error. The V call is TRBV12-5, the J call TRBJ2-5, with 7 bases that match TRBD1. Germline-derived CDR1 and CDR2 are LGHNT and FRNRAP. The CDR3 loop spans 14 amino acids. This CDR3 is CASALTGLQETQYF. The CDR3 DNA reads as TGTGCTAGTGCTTTGACAGGGCTCCAAGAGACCCAGTACTTC. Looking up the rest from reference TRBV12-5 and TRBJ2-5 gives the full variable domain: DARVTQTPRHKVTEMGQEVTMRCQPILGHNTVFWYRQTMMQGLELLAYFRNRAPLDDSGMPKDRFSAEMPDATLATLKIQPSEPRDSAVYFCASALTGLQETQYFGPGTRLLVL.

The CDR3 spells CASSLLALNTGELFF. CDR3 in DNA: TGTGCCAGCAGTTTACTAGCGTTGAACACCGGGGAGCTGTTTTTT. The chain employs TRBV6-5 and TRBJ2-2, with 7 bases that match TRBD2. This CDR3 is 15 amino acids long. J gave up 1 base and V 4 bases, and 3 bases lay outside the gene matches. From germline, CDR1 is MNHEY and CDR2 SVGAGI.

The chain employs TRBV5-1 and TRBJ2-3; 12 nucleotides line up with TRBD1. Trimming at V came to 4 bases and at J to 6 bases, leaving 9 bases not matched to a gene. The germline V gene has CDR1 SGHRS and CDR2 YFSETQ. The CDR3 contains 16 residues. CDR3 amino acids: CASSKGTGGGGDTQYF. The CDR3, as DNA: TGCGCCAGCAGCAAAGGGACAGGGGGCGGCGGGGATACGCAGTATTTT.

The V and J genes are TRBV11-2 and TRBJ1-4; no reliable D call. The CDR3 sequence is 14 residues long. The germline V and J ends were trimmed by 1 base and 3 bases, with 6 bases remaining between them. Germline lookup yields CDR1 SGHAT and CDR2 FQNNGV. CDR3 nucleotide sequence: TGTGCCAGCAGCTTAGGACTGGCTAATGAAAAACTGTTTTTT. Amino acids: CASSLGLANEKLFF.